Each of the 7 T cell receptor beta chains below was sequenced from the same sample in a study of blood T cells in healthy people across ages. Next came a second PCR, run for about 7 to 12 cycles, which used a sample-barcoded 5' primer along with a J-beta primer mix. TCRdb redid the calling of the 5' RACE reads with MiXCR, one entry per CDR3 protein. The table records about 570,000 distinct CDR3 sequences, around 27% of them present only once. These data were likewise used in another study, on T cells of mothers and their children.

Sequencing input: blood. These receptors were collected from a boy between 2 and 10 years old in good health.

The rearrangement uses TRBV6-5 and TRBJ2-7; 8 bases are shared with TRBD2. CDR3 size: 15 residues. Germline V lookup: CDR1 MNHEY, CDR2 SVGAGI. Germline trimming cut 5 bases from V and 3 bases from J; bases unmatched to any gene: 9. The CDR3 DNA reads TGTGCCAGCAGTGTACTAAGCGGGAGTTTCTACGAGCAGTACTTC. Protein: CASSVLSGSFYEQYF.

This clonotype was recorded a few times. This CDR3 reads CASSRTGNEKLFF. Written as DNA, the CDR3 is TGTGCCAGCAGTAGGACAGGGAATGAAAAACTGTTTTTT. The rearrangement uses TRBV28 and TRBJ1-4; 8 bases match TRBD1. Germline-derived CDR1 and CDR2 are MDHEN and SYDVKM. Trimming cost V 5 bases and J 5 bases; bases outside gene matches: 1. The CDR3 loop spans 13 amino acids.

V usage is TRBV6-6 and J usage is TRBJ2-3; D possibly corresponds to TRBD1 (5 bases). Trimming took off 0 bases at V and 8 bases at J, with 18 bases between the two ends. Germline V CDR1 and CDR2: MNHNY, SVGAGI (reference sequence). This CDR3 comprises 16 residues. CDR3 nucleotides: TGTGCCAGCAGTTACTCGGAAAGTCCTAGGCAGGGTACGCAGTATTTT. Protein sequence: CASSYSESPRQGTQYF.

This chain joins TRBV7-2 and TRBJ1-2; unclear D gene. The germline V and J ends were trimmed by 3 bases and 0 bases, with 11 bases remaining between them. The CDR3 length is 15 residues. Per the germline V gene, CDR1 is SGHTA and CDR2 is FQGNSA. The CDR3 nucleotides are TGTGCCAGCAGCTTTAAGTTCGACGCTAACTATGGCTACACCTTC. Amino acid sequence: CASSFKFDANYGYTF.

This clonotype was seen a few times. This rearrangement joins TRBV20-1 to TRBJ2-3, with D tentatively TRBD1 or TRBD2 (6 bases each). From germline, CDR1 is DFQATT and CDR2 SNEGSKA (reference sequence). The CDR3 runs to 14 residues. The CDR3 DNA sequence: TGCAGCCCGTATCGGGGGCTGCGCACAGATACGCAGTATTTT. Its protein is CSPYRGLRTDTQYF.

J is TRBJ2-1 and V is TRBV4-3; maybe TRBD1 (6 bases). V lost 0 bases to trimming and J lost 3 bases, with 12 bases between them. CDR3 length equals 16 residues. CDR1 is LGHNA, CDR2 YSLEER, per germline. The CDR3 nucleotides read TGCGCCAGCAGCCAAGATTCCCAGGGGTTCTACAATGAGCAGTTCTTC. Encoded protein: CASSQDSQGFYNEQFF.

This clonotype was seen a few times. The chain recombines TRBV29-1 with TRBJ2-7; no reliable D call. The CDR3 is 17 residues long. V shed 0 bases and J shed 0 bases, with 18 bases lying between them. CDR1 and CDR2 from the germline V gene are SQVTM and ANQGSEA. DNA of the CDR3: TGCAGCGTTGAAGACATGAGTTCGAGCAGGAGCTCCTACGAGCAGTACTTC. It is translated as CSVEDMSSSRSSYEQYF.